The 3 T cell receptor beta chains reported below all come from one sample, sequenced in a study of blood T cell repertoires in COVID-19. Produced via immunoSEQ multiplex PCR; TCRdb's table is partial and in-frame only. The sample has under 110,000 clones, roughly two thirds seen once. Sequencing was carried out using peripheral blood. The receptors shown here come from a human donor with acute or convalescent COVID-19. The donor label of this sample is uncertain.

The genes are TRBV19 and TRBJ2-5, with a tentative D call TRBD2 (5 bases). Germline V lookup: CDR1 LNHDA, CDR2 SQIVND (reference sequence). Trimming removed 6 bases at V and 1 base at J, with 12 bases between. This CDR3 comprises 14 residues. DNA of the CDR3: TGTGCCAGTAGCCCGCTAGCTGCCCAAGAGACCCAGTACTTC. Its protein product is CASSPLAAQETQYF.

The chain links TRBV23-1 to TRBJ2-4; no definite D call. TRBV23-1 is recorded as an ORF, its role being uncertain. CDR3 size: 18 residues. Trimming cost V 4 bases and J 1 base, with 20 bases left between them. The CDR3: CASSPTASQCSAKNIQYF. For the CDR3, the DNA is TGCGCCAGCAGTCCCACGGCGTCACAGTGCTCTGCCAAAAACATTCAGTACTTC.

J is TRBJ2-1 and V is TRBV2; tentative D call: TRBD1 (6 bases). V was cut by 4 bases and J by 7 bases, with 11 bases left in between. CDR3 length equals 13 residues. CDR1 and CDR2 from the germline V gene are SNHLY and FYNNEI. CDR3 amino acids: CASSALGANEQFF. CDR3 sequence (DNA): TGTGCCAGCAGTGCCTTGGGGGCGAATGAGCAGTTCTTC.